This TCR beta chain was captured by sequencing in a study of CD8+ T cells in alopecia areata (dated by TCRdb to the late 2010s). General notes on the study: Treated patients were enrolled in an open-label pilot trial of oral tofacitinib, 5 to 10 mg twice daily, for moderate-to-severe alopecia areata. On the human side, TCRbeta sequencing was run on scalp tissue and on sorted CD4+ and CD8+ peripheral blood T cells from healthy controls and from alopecia areata patients with either patchy or totalis/universalis disease. Patients stayed on tofacitinib for 6 to 18 months and then had 6 months of follow-up off drug so that delayed response and recurrence could be assessed. Amplification of TCRbeta CDR3 regions was done by immunoSEQ multiplex PCR using 35 Vbeta forward primers and 13 Jbeta reverse primers. To study T cell clonal expansion in alopecia areata, the researchers applied high-throughput TCRbeta sequencing to both the C3H/HeJ mouse model and human patients. RNA was extracted with the PAXgene miRNA kit for fixed scalp, the miRNeasy kit for PBMCs, and the RNeasy kit for mouse skin. Biopsies were taken from tofacitinib-treated patients at baseline and again at 4 and 24 weeks into treatment, and several of those patients also had a later scalp biopsy. Scalp clonality was compared among normal scalp (n=4), patchy alopecia areata scalp (n=8), and alopecia totalis/universalis scalp (n=8). Results and caveats for the whole study, not just this receptor: Lesional scalp, especially in alopecia totalis/universalis, showed higher clonality and more expanded CD8+ clones than normal scalp, suggesting antigenic drive. Shared TCR sequences between patients were less evident than in mice, which may be partly attributable to HLA diversity in the patient population. Unlike mouse skin, which is dominated by gammadelta T cells, normal human skin has resident alphabeta T cells that are also sequenced, and this complicates analysis of the scalp TCR repertoire.

In the germline V gene (reference sequence), CDR1 corresponds to SEHNR and CDR2 to FQNEAQ. The CDR3 sequence holds 17 residues, the cysteine and phenylalanine included. The only DNA kept is the CDR3, 51 bases in frame from the first base. The germline V end is reduced by 3 bases and the J end by 1 base; junction bases left unmatched: 3. Sample time point, as interpreted from the label and publication: baseline before oral tofacitinib. Peripheral blood and lesional scalp punch biopsies were obtained from patients with alopecia areata. After PBMCs were isolated by density centrifugation and stained for CD3, CD4 and CD8, a FACSAria was used to sort CD4+ and CD8+ T cells. As regards this clone: Its cognate antigen has yet to be identified. Base qualities are not provided; no much larger clone lies one nucleotide away.

The method behind the library was the immunoSEQ multiplex PCR assay. To provide template for TCR sequencing, every sample had RNA extracted and reverse transcribed into cDNA. First-strand cDNA was synthesized using SuperScript III with a 2:1 mix of oligo-dT and random hexamers. Amplification bias was assessed with a synthetic immune receptor repertoire, and residual bias was removed computationally. From the authors' description of their analysis: Raw reads were preprocessed for error removal, and CDR3 was defined according to IMGT conventions as running from the conserved cysteine to phenylalanine. To get clonality, Shannon entropy was normalized by log2 of the number of productive unique TCRs and the result was subtracted from 1. Scalp TCRbeta sequences were cross-referenced with sorted blood CD4 and CD8 repertoires so that the CD4 or CD8 identity of scalp clones could be inferred. This is the immuneACCESS table as TCRdb keeps it, with only in-frame sequences that have V and J called. A part of the clones is gone; compared with another copy, unresolved V genes explain less than half, and the rest is unexplained. Clonal size and the V and J genes are those of that table, whereas D and trimming came from the DNA. The sample includes approximately 150,000 clones, with more than 75% observed a single time. More than 13% of the sample comes from the top ten.

This TCR derives from a human donor with alopecia areata. The sample in question was CD8+ T cells sorted from blood, obtained at week 0. The V and J segments used are TRBV7-9 and TRBJ2-2; TRBD1 matches 12 bases in the middle. The CDR3 region reads CASSLGQGALNTGELFF. In nucleotide form, the sequence is TGTGCCAGCAGCTTGGGACAGGGGGCGTTGAACACCGGGGAGCTGTTTTTT.